This T cell receptor (beta chain) was profiled in a study of T cells in localized non-small cell lung cancer. Germline lookup yields CDR1 MGHDK and CDR2 SYGVNS. The CDR3 extends over 15 amino acids. V trimming: 2 bases; J trimming: 7 bases; junction bases outside the gene matches: 5. Study outcomes and limitations: The study linked higher blood T cell density to longer overall survival. Detection in adjacent lung was observed for a median about 56 of the top 100 tumor clones. The tumor had only one region sequenced, so heterogeneity remains possible.

The data were produced by immunoSEQ multiplex PCR, yet TCRdb's version contains in-frame clones alone and is incomplete. The repertoire consists of over a thousand clones, with about 20% occurring once and the leading ten covering about 34%. Investigators took adjacent lung free of atypia at least 2 cm from the tumor margin. Note on this clone: Its antigen is not known.

The input for sequencing was normal lung tissue next to the tumor, taken before any cancer treatment. The chain recombines TRBV25-1 with TRBJ2-5; 12 positions agree with TRBD2. The TCR sequence derives from a male donor at least 60 years old with stage I lung adenocarcinoma. The chain's CDR3 is CASSERLAGAGTQYF. The CDR3 nucleotides read TGTGCCAGCAGTGAACGACTAGCGGGGGCAGGGACCCAGTACTTC.